This is a list of T cell receptor beta chains from one sample in a study of blood T cell repertoires in COVID-19. Here immunoSEQ multiplex PCR was the method, and the copy in TCRdb shows in-frame clones only, minus some. Of some 490,000 clones listed, around 85% were seen once; the top ten hold more than 7.5%. The sequenced material came from PBMCs or T cells enriched from blood (not recorded which). The receptors derive from a woman aged 60-75 years who had recovered from COVID-19. Both conserved end residues are part of each CDR3. A D gene is named only where the DNA matches it firmly. Clone size is shown for a subset of rows, as once, few, many or a class of expanded clone.

V gene: TRBV10-3; clone size: .; D gene: TRBD1; J gene: TRBJ1-5; CDR3 DNA: TGTGCCATGGGACAGCTCAATCAGCCCCAGCATTTT; CDR3 protein: CAMGQLNQPQHF
V gene: TRBV3-1/TRBV3-2; clone size: .; D gene: TRBD1; J gene: TRBJ2-2; CDR3 DNA: TGTGCCAGCCGGGACAGGGGGAACACCGGGGAGCTGTTTTTT; CDR3 protein: CASRDRGNTGELFF
V gene: TRBV4-2; clone size: once; D gene: .; J gene: TRBJ1-5; CDR3 DNA: TGTGCCAGCAGCCAAGGCCAGGACAGTCCCAATCAGCCCCAGCATTTT; CDR3 protein: CASSQGQDSPNQPQHF
V gene: TRBV28; clone size: once; D gene: .; J gene: TRBJ1-5; CDR3 DNA: TGTGCCAGCACCCGGCAGGCCTATTATAGCAATCAGCCCCAGCATTTT; CDR3 protein: CASTRQAYYSNQPQHF
V gene: TRBV5-1; clone size: .; D gene: .; J gene: TRBJ2-3; CDR3 DNA: TGCGCCAGCAGCCGACAGTTCGATATTAGCACAGATACGCAGTATTTT; CDR3 protein: CASSRQFDISTDTQYF
V gene: TRBV27; clone size: .; D gene: .; J gene: TRBJ1-2; CDR3 DNA: TGTGCCAGCAGTGCCTACAGGGATATGGGCTATGGCTACACCTTC; CDR3 protein: CASSAYRDMGYGYTF
V gene: TRBV3-1/TRBV3-2; clone size: .; D gene: TRBD1; J gene: TRBJ2-1; CDR3 DNA: TGTGCCAGCAGTCAAGGGGGGACAGGCGCGGGGTACAATGAGCAGTTCTTC; CDR3 protein: CASSQGGTGAGYNEQFF
V gene: TRBV28; clone size: .; D gene: TRBD1; J gene: TRBJ1-5; CDR3 DNA: TGTGCCAGCAGCACCCGCCGGGACAGGGTCTTGGGGGGCAATCAGCCCCAGCATTTT; CDR3 protein: CASSTRRDRVLGGNQPQHF
V gene: TRBV6-1; clone size: .; D gene: .; J gene: TRBJ1-5; CDR3 DNA: TGTGCCAGCAGTGGGGAGGGGTACCCATATAGCAATCAGCCCCAGCATTTT; CDR3 protein: CASSGEGYPYSNQPQHF
V gene: TRBV11-3; clone size: .; D gene: .; J gene: TRBJ2-2; CDR3 DNA: TGTGCCAGCAGCTTACGCGGGGTGAGCACCGGGGAGCTGTTTTTT; CDR3 protein: CASSLRGVSTGELFF
V gene: TRBV5-5; clone size: .; D gene: .; J gene: TRBJ2-3; CDR3 DNA: TGTGCCAGCAGCTTGATAAGCAGCACAGATACGCAGTATTTT; CDR3 protein: CASSLISSTDTQYF
V gene: TRBV3-1/TRBV3-2; clone size: .; D gene: .; J gene: TRBJ1-3; CDR3 DNA: TGTGCCAGCAGCCAAGGAACAGTACCTGGAAACACCATATATTTT; CDR3 protein: CASSQGTVPGNTIYF
V gene: TRBV14; clone size: .; D gene: TRBD2; J gene: TRBJ2-5; CDR3 DNA: TGTGCCAGCAGCCATCGGCGGGGGGAAGAGACCCAGTACTTC; CDR3 protein: CASSHRRGEETQYF
V gene: TRBV7-9; clone size: .; D gene: .; J gene: TRBJ1-4; CDR3 DNA: TGTGCCAGCAGCTTATATCCCGGGGAAAAACTGTTTTTT; CDR3 protein: CASSLYPGEKLFF
V gene: TRBV6-4; clone size: .; D gene: TRBD1; J gene: TRBJ1-4; CDR3 DNA: TGTGCCAGCAGTGACCGGGACAGGGCGGCTGCTAATGAAAAACTGTTTTTT; CDR3 protein: CASSDRDRAAANEKLFF
V gene: TRBV19; clone size: .; D gene: .; J gene: TRBJ1-1; CDR3 DNA: TGTGCCAGTCGATCAAGGGCAGGGGCCTTGAACACTGAAGCTTTCTTT; CDR3 protein: CASRSRAGALNTEAFF
V gene: TRBV12-5; clone size: once; D gene: .; J gene: TRBJ1-3; CDR3 DNA: TGTGCTAGTGGTTTGGTACTGTCGGGAGGCTCTGGAAACACCATATATTTT; CDR3 protein: CASGLVLSGGSGNTIYF
V gene: TRBV19; clone size: few; D gene: .; J gene: TRBJ1-5; CDR3 DNA: TGTGCCAGTAGTAAAGAACGGGGGGCCGGCAATCAGCCCCAGCATTTT; CDR3 protein: CASSKERGAGNQPQHF
V gene: TRBV24-1; clone size: .; D gene: TRBD2; J gene: TRBJ2-3; CDR3 DNA: TGTGCCACCAGTGACGCTAGCGGGAGCACAGATACGCAGTATTTT; CDR3 protein: CATSDASGSTDTQYF
V gene: TRBV25-1; clone size: .; D gene: .; J gene: TRBJ1-2; CDR3 DNA: TGTGCCAGCAGTGACAGGGTAGACTACACCTTC; CDR3 protein: CASSDRVDYTF
V gene: TRBV6-2/TRBV6-3; clone size: few; D gene: TRBD1; J gene: TRBJ1-5; CDR3 DNA: TGTGCCAGCAGCCCCCGCAGGGGGATGGTGGATCAGCCCCAGCATTTT; CDR3 protein: CASSPRRGMVDQPQHF
V gene: TRBV2; clone size: .; D gene: .; J gene: TRBJ1-6; CDR3 DNA: TGTGCCAGCAGTGAAGACAGGACAGACCCTTGGTCACCCCTCCACTTT; CDR3 protein: CASSEDRTDPWSPLHF
V gene: TRBV14; clone size: .; D gene: TRBD1; J gene: TRBJ2-1; CDR3 DNA: TGTGCCAGCAGCCAAGATCCAGCGACAGGGGGCTGGACCAATGAGCAGTTCTTC; CDR3 protein: CASSQDPATGGWTNEQFF
V gene: TRBV6-5; clone size: once; D gene: TRBD1; J gene: TRBJ2-6; CDR3 DNA: TGTGCCAGCAGTCGACAGGGGGTAGGGGCCAACGTCCTGACTTTC; CDR3 protein: CASSRQGVGANVLTF
V gene: TRBV6-6; clone size: .; D gene: .; J gene: TRBJ2-3; CDR3 DNA: TGTGCCAGCAGTTACTCGAGAGGCGGAGAAGATACGCAGTATTTT; CDR3 protein: CASSYSRGGEDTQYF
V gene: TRBV28; clone size: .; D gene: TRBD1; J gene: TRBJ1-2; CDR3 DNA: TGTGCCAGCAGTCCACCTGACAGGGCCCTTCTTTATGGCTACACCTTC; CDR3 protein: CASSPPDRALLYGYTF
V gene: TRBV3-1/TRBV3-2; clone size: .; D gene: .; J gene: TRBJ1-6; CDR3 DNA: TGTGCCAGCAGCCAAACAGGAAATTCACCCCTCCACTTT; CDR3 protein: CASSQTGNSPLHF
V gene: TRBV11-2; clone size: .; D gene: TRBD1; J gene: TRBJ1-5; CDR3 DNA: TGTGCCAGCAGTCCACAGGGGTTGTACCAGCCCCAGCATTTT; CDR3 protein: CASSPQGLYQPQHF
V gene: TRBV3-1/TRBV3-2; clone size: once; D gene: TRBD2; J gene: TRBJ2-1; CDR3 DNA: TGTGCCAGCAGTCTACTAGCGGGGAACAATGAGCAGTTCTTC; CDR3 protein: CASSLLAGNNEQFF
V gene: TRBV28; clone size: .; D gene: TRBD1; J gene: TRBJ2-3; CDR3 DNA: TGTGCCAGCAGTATCCAATCCGGGACAGGGGATACGCAGTATTTT; CDR3 protein: CASSIQSGTGDTQYF
V gene: TRBV6-5; clone size: .; D gene: .; J gene: TRBJ2-1; CDR3 DNA: TGTGCCAGCACCCGGACAGTGGCCAACAATGAGCAGTTCTTC; CDR3 protein: CASTRTVANNEQFF
V gene: TRBV6-1; clone size: .; D gene: .; J gene: TRBJ1-6; CDR3 DNA: TGTGCCAGCAGTGAAACCATACTTAATTCACCCCTCCACTTT; CDR3 protein: CASSETILNSPLHF
V gene: TRBV5-8; clone size: .; D gene: TRBD1; J gene: TRBJ2-5; CDR3 DNA: TGTGCCAGCAGCTACGGGCGGGACAGGGGTTGGCAAGAGACCCAGTACTTC; CDR3 protein: CASSYGRDRGWQETQYF